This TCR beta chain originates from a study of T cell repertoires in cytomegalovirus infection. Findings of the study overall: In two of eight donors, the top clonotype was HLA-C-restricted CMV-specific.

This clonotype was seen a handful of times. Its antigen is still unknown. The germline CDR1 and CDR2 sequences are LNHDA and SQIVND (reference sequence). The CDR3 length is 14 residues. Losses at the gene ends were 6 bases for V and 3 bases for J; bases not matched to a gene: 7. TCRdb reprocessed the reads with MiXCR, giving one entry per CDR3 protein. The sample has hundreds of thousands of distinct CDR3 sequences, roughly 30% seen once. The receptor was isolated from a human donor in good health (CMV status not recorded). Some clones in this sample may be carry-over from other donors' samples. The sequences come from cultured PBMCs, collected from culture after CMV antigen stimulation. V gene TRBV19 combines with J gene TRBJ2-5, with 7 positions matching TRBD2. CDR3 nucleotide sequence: TGTGCCAGTAGACAGCGGGGAATGGAAGAGACCCAGTACTTC. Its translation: CASRQRGMEETQYF. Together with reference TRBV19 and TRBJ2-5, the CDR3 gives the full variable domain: DGGITQSPKYLFRKEGQNVTLSCEQNLNHDAMYWYRQDPGQGLRLIYYSQIVNDFQKGDIAEGYSVSREKKESFPLTVTSAQKNPTAFYLCASRQRGMEETQYFGPGTRLLVL.